One sample yielded the 5 T cell receptor beta chains listed below, sequenced in a study of blood T cell repertoires in COVID-19 (dated by TCRdb to about 2020). The library was produced with the immunoSEQ multiplex PCR assay. TCRdb took over this immuneACCESS table, retaining in-frame rearrangements with V and J assigned. Such tables are incomplete; in checked studies, under half of the missing clones stem from an unresolved V gene, and the remainder is unexplained. Present in this sample are under 450,000 clones, roughly 92% of which were seen just once. The ten largest clones take up 0.86% of the sample. The sample taken for sequencing was PBMCs or T cells enriched from blood (not recorded which). These receptor sequences come from a middle-aged woman who had been exposed to COVID-19.

The V call is TRBV15, the J call TRBJ1-4; D is possibly TRBD1 (6 bases). The V gene lost 7 bases and the J gene lost 4 bases, with 16 bases spanning the gap. CDR1 and CDR2 from the germline V gene are LNHNV and YYDKDF (reference sequence). CDR3 size: 15 residues. CDR3: CATTDPGTFNEKLFF. In nucleotides, the CDR3 is TGTGCCACCACCGATCCCGGGACATTTAATGAAAAACTGTTTTTT.

The chain couples TRBV4-1 to TRBJ2-1, with TRBD1 matching 10 bases. Germline V gene sequence: CDR1 MGHRA, CDR2 YSYEKL. The CDR3 is made up of 15 amino acids. The ends lost 4 bases at V and 1 base at J; junction bases unmatched: 1. CDR3 in DNA: TGCGCCAGCAGCCGGACAGGGGGGTCCTACAATGAGCAGTTCTTC. It codes for CASSRTGGSYNEQFF.

V gene TRBV18 combines with J gene TRBJ2-7; 9 bases line up with TRBD1. The CDR3 runs 14 residues. The V gene's germline CDR1 is KGHSH and CDR2 LQKENI. Germline trimming cut 2 bases from V and 5 bases from J; bases unmatched to any gene: 4. This CDR3 reads CASSPSDRGHEQYF. The CDR3 DNA is TGTGCCAGCTCACCATCGGACAGGGGCCACGAGCAGTACTTC.

This chain connects TRBV7-3 to TRBJ2-3, with D perhaps TRBD1 (6 bases). The CDR3 is 14 residues long. V dropped 5 bases and J dropped 4 bases, with 13 bases sitting between them. Looked up from germline, CDR1 is SGHTA and CDR2 is FQGTGA. CDR3 sequence: CASSLYRVADTQYF. The CDR3, as DNA: TGTGCCAGCAGCCTATACAGGGTAGCAGATACGCAGTATTTT.

The rearrangement joins TRBV7-9 to TRBJ1-4, with a tentative D call TRBD1 (5 bases). The CDR3 has 15 amino acids. V dropped 4 bases and J dropped 5 bases, with 14 bases sitting between them. Germline assignment: CDR1 SEHNR and CDR2 FQNEAQ (reference sequence). The CDR3 coding sequence is TGTGCCAGCAGCTGGGGGGGTAGTACCAATGAAAAACTGTTTTTT. Translated: CASSWGGSTNEKLFF.